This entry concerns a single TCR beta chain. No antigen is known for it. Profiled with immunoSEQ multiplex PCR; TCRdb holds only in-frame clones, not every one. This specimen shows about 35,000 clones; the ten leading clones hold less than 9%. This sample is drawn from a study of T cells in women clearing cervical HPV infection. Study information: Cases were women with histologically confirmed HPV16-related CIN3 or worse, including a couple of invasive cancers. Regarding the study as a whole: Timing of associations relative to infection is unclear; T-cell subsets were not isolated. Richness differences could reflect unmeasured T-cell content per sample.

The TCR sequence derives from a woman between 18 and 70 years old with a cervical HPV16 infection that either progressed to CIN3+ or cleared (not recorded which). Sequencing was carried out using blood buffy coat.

CDR3 residues: CASRRDSNEKLFF. The sequenced CDR3 bases are TGTGCCAGCCGAAGGGACAGCAATGAAAAA. The chain carries TRBV7-6 and TRBJ1-4; 7 bases fit TRBD1. The CDR3 extends 3 residues past the end of the read, so its final part is completed from the germline J gene. The V gene end was trimmed by 8 bases and the J gene end by 5 bases; junction bases not matched to a gene: 5. Germline V gene lookup returns CDR1 SGHVS and CDR2 FNYEAQ. The CDR3 runs to 13 residues.